This T cell receptor beta chain was sequenced for a study of T cells after posttransplantation cyclophosphamide. Findings of the study overall: Recipient CMV seropositivity and CMV reactivation strongly tracked TRB clonality.

Assay used: immunoSEQ multiplex PCR; TCRdb lists only in-frame clones, some missing. Sampling found 40,000 to 55,000 clones, none seen once. Germline assignment: CDR1 LNHDA and CDR2 SQIVND (reference sequence). The length of the CDR3 is 13 residues. Trimming removed 4 bases from V and 7 bases from J, with 11 bases in between. The related graft donor's blood sample was taken on the day of bone marrow donation. Many counts were recorded for this clone. Its antigen is undetermined. The source of this sequence is a man aged 35 to 55 in good health, CMV-negative, and a related stem cell transplant donor. The chain joins TRBV19 to TRBJ2-1; tentative D call: TRBD1 (6 bases). Sequenced material: PBMCs. This CDR3 reads CASSTTRGNEQFF. CDR3 in DNA: TGTGCCAGTAGTACCACGAGGGGGAATGAGCAGTTCTTC.